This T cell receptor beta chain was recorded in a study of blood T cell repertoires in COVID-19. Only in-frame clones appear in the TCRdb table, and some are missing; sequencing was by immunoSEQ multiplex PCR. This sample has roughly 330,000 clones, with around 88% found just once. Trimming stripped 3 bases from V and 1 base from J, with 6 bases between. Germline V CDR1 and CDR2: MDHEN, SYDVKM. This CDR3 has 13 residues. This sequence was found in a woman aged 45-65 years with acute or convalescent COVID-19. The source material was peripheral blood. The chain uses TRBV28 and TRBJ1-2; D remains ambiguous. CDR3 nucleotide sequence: TGTGCCAGCAGTTTGCAGTTTAACTATGGCTACACCTTC. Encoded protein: CASSLQFNYGYTF.